The sequence of this T cell receptor (beta chain) was determined in a study of identical twins (dated by TCRdb to 2015 to 2016). Regarding the complete study: To test whether fetal clonotypes persist, this study deep-sequenced TCR alpha and beta repertoires from monozygotic twins, from unrelated adults of various ages, and from cord blood. To rule out contamination, the twin experiments were replicated at different times with different library preparation protocols.

This clonotype has just a few counts. This clone's antigen is unknown. Per-nucleotide qualities are absent, and no much larger clonotype sits a single base away. Only healthy Caucasian donors were included. From its cysteine to its phenylalanine, the CDR3 spans 15 amino acids. The CDR3 DNA has 45 bases and is translated from base 1. Between the V and J ends, shortened by 7 bases and 4 bases respectively, the junction contains 17 bases. The germline V gene encodes CDR1 MNHEY and CDR2 SMNVEV (reference sequence). Library method: 5' RACE. The data were produced on an Illumina HiSeq 2000. Template switching introduced a universal primer binding site; the final cDNA contained a unique molecular identifier, enabling accurate counting of TCR cDNA molecules. Specific primers in the conserved constant-segment region were used to synthesize first-strand cDNA for the TCR alpha and beta chains. Each cDNA library was double barcoded, with a SMART-Mk sample barcode plus Illumina barcodes, to control for contamination. TruSeq adapter sequences along with Illumina sample barcodes were introduced in two successive PCR steps. Sequencing of the TCR alpha and beta cDNA libraries was done on the Illumina HiSeq platform using custom primers. Per the authors' processing: MiGEC processed the raw reads to extract unique molecular identifiers, while MiXCR was used to determine the CDR3 positions. For each individual, recombination models were inferred using an EM algorithm with the repgenHMM and IGoR tools. Shared clonotype analysis was performed with the tcR package in R, normalizing sharing by the product of cloneset sizes. To study raw recombination free of thymic and clonal selection effects, out-of-frame nonproductive sequences were analyzed. TCRdb applied fastp at Q25 and MiXCR to the public reads, then kept only in-frame beta chains. Rows matching on CDR3 protein sequence are summarized as one entry with the most common DNA and genes. What appears here as the V and J calls and clone size reflects TCRdb's work, not the paper's. Within this sample are roughly 1.6 million distinct CDR3 sequences, with around 33% of them counted one time only. The ten top clones hold about 0.27% of the sample.

What the study reported, not specific to this receptor: Zero-insertion analyses could be partly confounded by invariant T cells such as MAIT and iNKT, although diverse VJ usage argued against such confounding for most clonotypes. Conclusions relied on cross-sectional statistical analysis, since the same donors could not be followed over many years. Out-of-frame TCR alpha sharing in monozygotic twins was systematically underestimated by recombination models, whereas sharing between unrelated individuals was in agreement with the recombination models. Out-of-frame TCR alpha sequences shared between twins showed an excess of low generation-probability sequences compared with coincidental sharing between unrelated individuals. Fewer insertions were carried by abundant cord blood beta clonotypes, a similar but weaker trend appeared in young adult naive repertoires, and no such trend appeared in memory repertoires. In beta out-of-frame sequences, excess twin sharing was weaker, because having fewer shared sequences lowered the signal-to-noise ratio.

The receptor chain draws on TRBV27 and TRBJ2-1; 6 matching bases give a weak D call of TRBD1. The material sequenced was cord blood. The TCR originated in a newborn girl in good health. This receptor has the CDR3 CASTQGGRVYNEQFF. At the DNA level, the sequence is TGTGCCAGCACCCAAGGGGGTAGGGTTTACAATGAGCAGTTCTTC.